These 32 T cell receptor beta chains were all obtained from the same sample, sequenced in a study of blood T cell repertoires in COVID-19. The assay was immunoSEQ multiplex PCR, and TCRdb's table has in-frame clones only and misses some. The repertoire has approximately 150,000 clones, roughly 80% of them found once; the top ten carry about 5%. What was sequenced was peripheral blood. All receptors derive from a human donor in a cohort sampled during active COVID-19.

A remark on this clone: Other DNA variants within this sample encode the same CDR3. The chain is built from TRBV10-3 and TRBJ1-1, with 11 nucleotides matching TRBD1. The CDR3 runs 13 residues. Germline loops: CDR1 ENHRY, CDR2 SYGVKD. The V segment lost 10 bases and the J segment 2 bases; nucleotides outside the gene matches: 3. DNA for the CDR3: TGTGCCACCAGGACAGGGGGCAACACTGAAGCTTTCTTT. It translates to CATRTGGNTEAFF.

The J gene is TRBJ1-3, the V gene TRBV19; TRBD1 agrees at 8 bases. CDR1 is LNHDA, CDR2 SQIVND, per germline (reference sequence). V was pared by 6 bases and J by 2 bases, with 0 bases of the junction left unmatched. CDR3 length: 13 residues. The CDR3 is CASRQGAGNTIYF. The CDR3 DNA is TGTGCCAGTAGACAGGGGGCTGGAAACACCATATATTTT.

This clone was observed at least ten times. The V call is TRBV4-1, the J call TRBJ1-2; 9 nucleotides align to TRBD1. The germline gives CDR1 MGHRA, CDR2 YSYEKL. This CDR3 region has 17 residues. With V trimmed by 8 bases and J by 4 bases, 17 bases remained unmatched. CDR3 region: CASSSATGGSESYGYTF. The CDR3 coding sequence is TGCGCCAGCTCATCAGCAACAGGGGGCTCTGAAAGCTATGGCTACACCTTC.

The V call is TRBV11-3, the J call TRBJ2-5; maybe TRBD1 (5 bases). There are 14 residues in the CDR3. Germline assignment: CDR1 SGHNT and CDR2 YENEEA. With 5 bases removed from V and 4 bases from J, the gap between germline ends came to 14 bases. The CDR3: CASSRGRGGETQYF. In DNA, the CDR3 is TGTGCCAGCAGCCGCGGAAGGGGTGGAGAGACCCAGTACTTC.

This rearrangement joins TRBV10-3 to TRBJ2-7; D might be TRBD2 (5 bases). The germline V gene encodes CDR1 ENHRY and CDR2 SYGVKD. This CDR3 comprises 14 residues. V was shortened by 6 bases and J by 2 bases, with 14 bases between the two germline ends. The CDR3 sequence: CAISQKTGAYEQYF. Here the CDR3 DNA reads TGTGCCATCAGCCAAAAAACCGGGGCCTACGAGCAGTACTTC.

The V gene is TRBV7-8, the J gene TRBJ2-4, with 8 bases aligning to TRBD1. The CDR3 has 14 residues. CDR1 and CDR2 (germline): SGHVS, FQNEAQ. V shed 3 bases, J shed 6 bases, and the junction held 4 bases outside the gene matches. CDR3 coding DNA: TGTGCCAGCAGCTTGACAGGGGCCGGAAACATTCAGTACTTC. This gives the protein CASSLTGAGNIQYF.

The chain carries TRBV6-1 and TRBJ1-4, with D perhaps matching TRBD1 (5 bases). This CDR3 spans 17 amino acids. CDR1 and CDR2 from the germline V gene are MNHNS and SASEGT. V was shortened by 2 bases and J by 0 bases, with 13 bases between the two germline ends. CDR3 sequence: CASSEQQVTATNEKLFF. The CDR3 region has the DNA TGTGCCAGCAGTGAACAACAGGTTACGGCAACTAATGAAAAACTGTTTTTT.

The chain carries TRBV2 and TRBJ2-2, with D maybe TRBD2 (6 bases). Trimming took off 6 bases at V and 5 bases at J, with 16 bases between the two ends. From germline, CDR1 is SNHLY and CDR2 FYNNEI. The CDR3 consists of 15 residues. CDR3 bases: TGTGCCAGCAGACTACAGGCCCGGGGGACCGGGGAGCTGTTTTTT. Translated, it gives CASRLQARGTGELFF.

The chain joins TRBV3-1 (or the pseudogene TRBV3-2) to TRBJ1-1; TRBD1 aligns across 7 bases. The CDR3 consists of 16 residues. After removal of 1 base from V and 6 bases from J, the junction contained 11 bases not matched to a gene. Germline CDR1 is LGHDT and CDR2 is YNNKEL (reference sequence). CDR3 DNA: TGTGCCAGCAGCCAAGCTTGGGCACAGGGGAGAGCTGAAGCTTTCTTT. Protein product: CASSQAWAQGRAEAFF.

V usage is TRBV7-2 and J usage is TRBJ2-3; 14 positions match TRBD2. Germline V CDR1 and CDR2: SGHTA, FQGNSA. The CDR3 runs 17 residues. The V and J ends lost 5 bases and 4 bases, in that order; junction bases with no gene match: 8. As DNA, the CDR3 is TGTGCCAGCAGCCCTGGACTAGCGGGGGGTGCGGCAGATACGCAGTATTTT. This translates into CASSPGLAGGAADTQYF.

The rearrangement links TRBV28 to TRBJ1-3, with 9 bases that match TRBD1. Losses at the gene ends were 2 bases for V and 2 bases for J; bases not matched to a gene: 7. Germline V lookup: CDR1 MDHEN, CDR2 SYDVKM. The CDR3 runs to 17 residues. CDR3 amino acids: CASSLTQQGAAGNTIYF. The CDR3 DNA reads as TGTGCCAGCAGTTTAACCCAACAGGGGGCGGCTGGAAACACCATATATTTT.

The chain links TRBV2 to TRBJ2-1, with 7 bases fitting TRBD2. CDR3 length: 14 residues. The germline V gene has CDR1 SNHLY and CDR2 FYNNEI. The junction had 6 bases not matched to a gene; V was cut back by 5 bases and J by 5 bases. The CDR3, as DNA: TGTGCCAGCAGTTTGGGGGGGGTGGACAATGAGCAGTTCTTC. Amino acid sequence: CASSLGGVDNEQFF.

CDR3 in amino acids: CSARIGIGYTF. The CDR3 nucleotides are TGCAGTGCTAGGATTGGCATTGGCTACACCTTC. This rearrangement joins TRBV20-1 to TRBJ1-2; D remains unclear. Trimming took 3 bases from V and 7 from J, leaving 9 bases between them. This CDR3 is built from 11 residues. Germline CDR1 reads DFQATT; CDR2 reads SNEGSKA (reference sequence).

This clone was seen just once. The chain has TRBV12-3 or TRBV12-4 and TRBJ1-5; D remains ambiguous. This CDR3 has 13 residues. The V and J ends lost 3 bases and 4 bases respectively, with 7 bases between them. CDR3 in DNA: TGTGCCAGCAGTTTCCTCTTTAATCAGCCCCAGCATTTT. Translating gives CASSFLFNQPQHF.

This clone was counted a single time. This CDR3 is CASGTSGAYNEQFF. The CDR3 DNA follows: TGTGCCAGCGGGACTAGCGGCGCCTACAATGAGCAGTTCTTC. The V gene is TRBV27, the J gene TRBJ2-1; 11 bases agree with TRBD2. Losses at the gene ends were 8 bases for V and 2 bases for J; bases not matched to a gene: 2. The V gene's germline CDR1 is MNHEY and CDR2 SMNVEV (reference sequence). The CDR3 spans 14 residues.

The chain has TRBV20-1 and TRBJ2-3, with 11 nucleotides matching TRBD2. The CDR3 loop spans 15 amino acids. In germline, CDR1 is DFQATT, CDR2 SNEGSKA (reference sequence). V dropped 3 bases and J dropped 6; count of bases not matched to a gene: 8. This CDR3 reads CSASRLAGSPDTQYF. DNA for the CDR3: TGCAGTGCTAGTAGACTAGCGGGGAGCCCTGATACGCAGTATTTT.

This clone showed up just once. This chain joins TRBV7-9 and TRBJ1-5; unclear D gene. This CDR3 region has 17 residues. Trimming removed 5 bases from V and 1 base from J, with 18 bases in between. Germline CDR1 SEHNR, CDR2 FQNEAQ (reference sequence). This CDR3 reads CASSREGSSMSNQPQHF. The CDR3 DNA reads TGTGCCAGCAGCCGAGAAGGGAGTTCTATGAGCAATCAGCCCCAGCATTTT. The whole variable domain, remainder taken from reference TRBV7-9 and TRBJ1-5, is DTGVSQNPRHKITKRGQNVTFRCDPISEHNRLYWYRQTLGQGPEFLTYFQNEAQLEKSRLLSDRFSAERPKGSFSTLEIQRTEQGDSAMYLCASSREGSSMSNQPQHFGDGTRLSIL.

J is TRBJ1-2 and V is TRBV2; D is uncertain. This CDR3 comprises 14 residues. The germline V gene has CDR1 SNHLY and CDR2 FYNNEI. V lost 6 bases and J lost 4, with 15 bases in between. The CDR3 DNA reads as TGTGCCAGCAGCCTCATCGACGCGGGCTATGGCTACACCTTC. It encodes CASSLIDAGYGYTF.

The gene calls are TRBV7-6 and TRBJ2-2, with TRBD2 matching over 8 bases. With V trimmed by 5 bases and J by 5 bases, 10 bases remained unmatched. The CDR3 has 16 residues. Germline V gene data show CDR1 as SGHVS and CDR2 as FNYEAQ. CDR3 DNA: TGTGCCAGCAGCCTATCCCCGGGGGGGGAAACCGGGGAGCTGTTTTTT. Its translation: CASSLSPGGETGELFF.

This clone was picked up a small number of times. The chain uses TRBV3-1 (or the pseudogene TRBV3-2) and TRBJ2-1; 9 positions agree with TRBD1. The CDR3 runs 15 residues. J lost 3 bases, V lost 6 bases, and 6 bases had no gene match. Per germline, CDR1 LGHDT and CDR2 YNNKEL (reference sequence). The CDR3: CASSGTGMNYNEQFF. For the CDR3, the DNA is TGTGCCAGCAGTGGGACAGGGATGAACTACAATGAGCAGTTCTTC.

This clone has only a few counts. The rearrangement joins TRBV6-1 to TRBJ1-2; no clear D gene. V dropped 2 bases and J dropped 6 bases, with 10 bases sitting between them. Germline V lookup: CDR1 MNHNS, CDR2 SASEGT. The CDR3 extends over 13 amino acids. CDR3 residues: CASSESGRDGYTF. In DNA, the CDR3 is TGTGCCAGCAGTGAATCGGGGAGAGATGGCTACACCTTC.

J is TRBJ2-4 and V is TRBV7-3; TRBD2 matches 7 bases. There are 16 residues in the CDR3. V shed 2 bases, J shed 5 bases, and the junction held 9 bases outside the gene matches. CDR1 SGHTA and CDR2 FQGTGA come from the germline V gene. The CDR3 DNA follows: TGTGCCAGCAGCTTATCGTCCAGTAGCGGGCAAAACATTCAGTACTTC. The encoded protein is CASSLSSSSGQNIQYF. The variable domain in full, completed from reference TRBV7-3 and TRBJ2-4, reads GAGVSQTPSNKVTEKGKYVELRCDPISGHTALYWYRQSLGQGPEFLIYFQGTGAADDSGLPNDRFFAVRPEGSVSTLKIQRTERGDSAVYLCASSLSSSSGQNIQYFGAGTRLSVL.

The chain is built from TRBV5-4 and TRBJ1-1; TRBD1 is a possible D gene (6 bases). The length of the CDR3 is 16 residues. Germline CDR1 SGHNT, CDR2 YYREEE (reference sequence). V lost 0 bases and J 5 bases, leaving 17 bases between the germline ends. CDR3 coding DNA: TGTGCCAGCAGCTTGGGACCTTCGGGGGGCCAAACTGAAGCTTTCTTT. Its translation: CASSLGPSGGQTEAFF.

The chain has TRBV6-1 and TRBJ2-5; D is unresolved. Germline CDR1 and CDR2: MNHNS and SASEGT. The CDR3 is 13 amino acids. V was pared by 3 bases and J by 1 base, with 6 bases between. The CDR3 reads CASSERFQETQYF. Here the CDR3 DNA reads TGTGCCAGCAGTGAGAGGTTCCAAGAGACCCAGTACTTC.

The chain carries TRBV18 and TRBJ2-1; 8 nucleotides agree with TRBD1. Germline CDR1 and CDR2: KGHSH and LQKENI. This CDR3 is 15 amino acids long. Germline trimming cut 4 bases from V and 8 bases from J; bases unmatched to any gene: 10. The CDR3 bases are TGTGCCAGCTCACTTCGCCCCGGACAGGGCCATGAGCAGTTCTTC. Encoded protein: CASSLRPGQGHEQFF.

The CDR3 sequence: CASSLGQDNEKLFF. CDR3 bases: TGTGCCAGCAGCTTAGGCCAGGATAATGAAAAACTGTTTTTT. This chain connects TRBV7-9 to TRBJ1-4; D remains unclear. Germline-derived CDR1 and CDR2 are SEHNR and FQNEAQ (reference sequence). Trimming left V 1 base short and J 4 bases short, with 7 bases between. This CDR3 is built from 14 residues. The full variable domain, in which reference TRBV7-9 and TRBJ1-4 provide the parts outside the CDR3, is DTGVSQNPRHKITKRGQNVTFRCDPISEHNRLYWYRQTLGQGPEFLTYFQNEAQLEKSRLLSDRFSAERPKGSFSTLEIQRTEQGDSAMYLCASSLGQDNEKLFFGSGTQLSVL.

The J gene is TRBJ1-2, the V gene TRBV19, with TRBD1 matching 8 bases. Germline CDR1 LNHDA, CDR2 SQIVND (reference sequence). The CDR3 is 15 amino acids. Trimming cost V 5 bases and J 0 bases; bases outside gene matches: 5. The CDR3 bases are TGTGCCAGTAGTCAGGACAGGGAGGCTAACTATGGCTACACCTTC. It codes for CASSQDREANYGYTF.

This clone was seen many times. The chain has TRBV27 and TRBJ2-3, with 15 bases matching TRBD2. Losses at the gene ends were 5 bases for V and 3 bases for J; bases not matched to a gene: 9. CDR3 size: 18 residues. CDR1 is MNHEY, CDR2 SMNVEV, per germline (reference sequence). CDR3 sequence: CASSPRTSGRARTDTQYF. The CDR3 bases are TGTGCCAGCAGTCCCAGGACTAGCGGGAGGGCGAGGACAGATACGCAGTATTTT.

This clone was observed once. CDR3 sequence: CASSQDRADTQYF. CDR3 sequence (DNA): TGTGCCAGCAGCCAAGATCGGGCAGATACGCAGTATTTT. The genes are TRBV3-1 (or the pseudogene TRBV3-2) and TRBJ2-3, with D unresolved. V lost 0 bases to trimming and J lost 4 bases, with 5 bases between them. The CDR3 length is 13 residues. The germline V gene encodes CDR1 LGHDT and CDR2 YNNKEL (reference sequence).

V is TRBV6-5 and J is TRBJ1-4; the D is unclear. The CDR3 covers 14 residues. V shed 6 bases and J shed 5 bases, with 13 bases lying between them. Germline V gene lookup returns CDR1 MNHEY and CDR2 SVGAGI. The CDR3, as DNA: TGTGCCAGCAGCCCCCGGAGCCTGAATGAAAAACTGTTTTTT. This codes for CASSPRSLNEKLFF.

The V and J genes are TRBV4-1 and TRBJ2-5; 7 nucleotides line up with TRBD2. V trimming: 1 base; J trimming: 5 bases; junction bases outside the gene matches: 1. Germline CDR1 MGHRA, CDR2 YSYEKL. This CDR3 has 13 amino acids. CDR3 sequence reads: CASSQVGGETQYF. The CDR3 nucleotides are TGCGCCAGCAGCCAAGTGGGGGGGGAGACCCAGTACTTC.

This chain connects TRBV28 to TRBJ2-3; the D gene is possibly TRBD1 (6 bases). The germline V gene has CDR1 MDHEN and CDR2 SYDVKM. V was cut by 2 bases and J by 3 bases, with 9 bases left in between. CDR3 length equals 14 residues. The CDR3 DNA is TGTGCCAGCAGTTTACCAGGGGAAACAGATACGCAGTATTTT. Translated, it gives CASSLPGETDTQYF.